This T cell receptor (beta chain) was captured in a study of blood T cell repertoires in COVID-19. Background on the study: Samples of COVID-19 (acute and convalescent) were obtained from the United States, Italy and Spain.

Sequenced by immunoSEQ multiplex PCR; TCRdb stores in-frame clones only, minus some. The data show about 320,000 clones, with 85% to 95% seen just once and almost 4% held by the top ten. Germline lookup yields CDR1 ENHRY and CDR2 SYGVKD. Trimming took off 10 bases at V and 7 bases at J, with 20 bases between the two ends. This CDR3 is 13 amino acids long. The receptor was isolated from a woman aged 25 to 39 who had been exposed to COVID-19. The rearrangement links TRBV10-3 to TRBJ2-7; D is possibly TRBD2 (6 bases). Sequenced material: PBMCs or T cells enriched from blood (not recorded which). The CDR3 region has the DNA TGTGCCACCCAACGGGACTCTCAAGGAGAGCAGTACTTC. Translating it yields CATQRDSQGEQYF.